These 9 T cell receptor beta chains share one sample of origin, sequenced in a study of T cells in Graves' hyperthyroidism and ophthalmopathy. Amplified TCR beta CDR3 regions derived from RNA transcripts. An initial round of RT-PCR targeting the TCR CDR3 relied on the HTBI primer set. TCRdb re-analysed the multiplex PCR reads in MiXCR, keeping a single row per CDR3 protein. The sample holds about 200,000 distinct CDR3 sequences, about a sixth seen once. The sequencing input was blood. The receptors were sampled from a woman in her 50s with Graves' hyperthyroidism.

V gene TRBV20-1 combines with J gene TRBJ1-5, with D possibly being TRBD1 (5 bases). This CDR3 is built from 13 residues. The ends were cut back, 0 bases at V and 12 bases at J, with 15 bases in the middle. CDR1 and CDR2 from the germline V gene are DFQATT and SNEGSKA (reference sequence). The CDR3 loop reads CSARDPAGLNQHF. The CDR3 nucleotides are TGCAGTGCTAGAGATCCGGCAGGGTTGAACCAGCATTTT.

The table lists this clonotype with many counts. This chain connects TRBV28 to TRBJ2-7; D unclear. There are 13 residues in the CDR3. The V and J ends lost 3 bases and 2 bases respectively, with 8 bases between them. Per germline, CDR1 MDHEN and CDR2 SYDVKM. CDR3 sequence (DNA): TGTGCCAGCAGTTTGATTAAAGCCTACGAGCAGTACTTC. Its protein is CASSLIKAYEQYF.

This clonotype was detected many times. The rearrangement uses TRBV12-3 or TRBV12-4 and TRBJ1-2; 9 positions agree with TRBD1. The length of the CDR3 is 13 residues. With V trimmed by 6 bases and J by 6 bases, 5 bases remained unmatched. This CDR3 is CASSRRQGDGYTF. For the CDR3, the DNA is TGTGCCAGCAGCCGGAGACAGGGGGATGGCTACACCTTC.

The V call is TRBV16, the J call TRBJ2-4, with TRBD1 matching over 8 bases. The CDR3 consists of 14 residues. Germline-derived CDR1 and CDR2 are KGHSY and FQNENV. V was pared by 5 bases and J by 3 bases, with 3 bases of the junction left unmatched. The CDR3 DNA sequence: TGTGCCAGCAGCAAGACAGGGGTCAAAAACATTCAGTACTTC. Amino acids: CASSKTGVKNIQYF.

This clonotype was recorded at least ten times. The chain is built from TRBV30 and TRBJ1-5; D might be TRBD1 (6 bases). The V end was cut by 0 bases, the J end by 4 bases, with 10 bases between. The CDR3 totals 14 residues. Germline V gives CDR1 GTSNPN, CDR2 SVGIG (reference sequence). Written as DNA, the CDR3 is TGTGCCTGGAGTGTATTTGGACAGAATCAGCCCCAGCATTTT. It translates to CAWSVFGQNQPQHF.

The V gene is TRBV24-1, the J gene TRBJ2-1; a weak D match, TRBD2 (5 bases). V was trimmed by 3 bases and J by 7 bases, leaving 12 bases between them. From germline, CDR1 is KGHDR and CDR2 SFDVKD. This CDR3 comprises 14 residues. CDR3 amino acids: CATSDDPSGNEQFF. The CDR3 region has the DNA TGTGCCACCAGTGATGACCCCTCGGGAAATGAGCAGTTCTTC.

This clonotype occurred many times. The chain couples TRBV7-3 to TRBJ2-2; D is ambiguous. This CDR3 spans 12 amino acids. Trimming left V 1 base short and J 6 bases short, with 3 bases between. Germline V lookup: CDR1 SGHTA, CDR2 FQGTGA. The CDR3 nucleotides read TGTGCCAGCAGCTTAAGGTCCGGGGAGCTGTTTTTT. It codes for CASSLRSGELFF. Combining the CDR3 with reference TRBV7-3 and TRBJ2-2 gives the whole variable domain GAGVSQTPSNKVTEKGKYVELRCDPISGHTALYWYRQSLGQGPEFLIYFQGTGAADDSGLPNDRFFAVRPEGSVSTLKIQRTERGDSAVYLCASSLRSGELFFGEGSRLTVL.

This clonotype was seen only a few times. The chain uses TRBV20-1 and TRBJ2-5; 10 bases are shared with TRBD2. Germline assignment: CDR1 DFQATT and CDR2 SNEGSKA (reference sequence). V lost 4 bases, J lost 5 bases, and 13 bases stayed unmatched. CDR3 length equals 16 residues. CDR3 sequence reads: CSATKTVAGGGETQYF. CDR3 coding DNA: TGCAGTGCTACCAAAACCGTAGCGGGAGGTGGGGAGACCCAGTACTTC.

A few counts support this clonotype. This chain joins TRBV19 and TRBJ2-3, with 10 bases aligning to TRBD2. The germline gives CDR1 LNHDA, CDR2 SQIVND (reference sequence). J lost 2 bases, V lost 1 base, and 9 bases had no gene match. The CDR3 loop spans 18 amino acids. CDR3 in amino acids: CASSIAGNSGRYTDTQYF. DNA of the CDR3: TGTGCCAGTAGTATAGCCGGGAATAGCGGGAGGTACACAGATACGCAGTATTTT.